The entry that follows covers one T cell receptor (beta chain) sequence. Its specific antigen is unknown. No much larger clone is present one base from it, and per-base qualities are unavailable. Using the deep immunoSEQ assay, TCR CDR3 regions were amplified from genomic DNA by multiplex PCR. Extracted genomic DNA from each cell subset was spread evenly across all wells of several immunoSEQ 96-well plates, with each plate serving as a replicate. For unsorted PBMC, roughly 330 ng genomic DNA, equal to 25,000 to 35,000 T cell genomes, was loaded into each replicate PCR. Ten immunoSEQ deep assay plates were used to sequence the unsorted PBMC genomic DNA. The purified libraries were quantified using a Qubit 3.0 fluorometer, sized with a Bioanalyzer 2100, and then quantified again using the KAPA Library Quantification kit. Every immunoSEQ 96-well plate was sequenced on a separate single-read 150-cycle Illumina NextSeq 550 flow cell. The authors processed their data as follows. Because only junctional sequences without quality scores were contained in the immunoSEQ output, filtering matching that applied to full-length reads could not be performed. To assign V/J genes and CDR3, sequences were annotated using PyIR, a Python wrapper for IgBLAST v1.9, with IMGT germline references. Any read was removed if the V/J assignment was weak (E-value above 1e-6), the CDR3 was missing, or the read contained stop codons, out-of-frame junctions, or ambiguous translated residues. V3J clonotypes were defined as sequences sharing the same inferred V gene, J gene, and CDR3 amino acid sequence. Percentage overlap between repertoires was computed as shared unique clonotypes divided by the size of the smaller repertoire. Richness of each repertoire was evaluated using RTK rarefaction, the Chao1 estimator, and Recon v2.1 estimates of unobserved clonotypes. The table comes from immuneACCESS by way of TCRdb, which keeps in-frame sequences with V and J called. Part of the clones is missing from these tables; in studies checked, under half for an unresolved V gene and the rest for unknown reasons. V, J and clone size were drawn from that table, and D and trimming were deduced from the DNA. This sample holds fewer than 600,000 clones; roughly 83% were observed only once. The ten largest clones take up roughly 13% of the sample.

The sample belongs to a study of shared clonotypes between healthy human individuals (TCRdb year 2020). Concerning the study at large: The cohort comprised a couple of women and a few men aged 18 to 49 years. To estimate repertoire size and how much clonotype sharing occurs between individuals, the study deeply sequenced the blood TCR repertoires of 5 or 6 healthy adults. Different laboratories and diverse techniques were used to prepare libraries and sequence TCR repertoires, to increase sequencing depth and limit assay-specific biases. Between about 0.94 and 8.9 billion PBMCs per donor were obtained by leukapheresis.

Healthy HIV-negative adults with no recently reported acute infections or vaccinations were included as donors. Every donor was a Caucasian adult living in Nashville, Tennessee, USA. In the unsorted samples, some 94 million PBMCs were counted, and genomic DNA was extracted using the QIAamp DNA Blood Mini kit. Blood was collected by leukapheresis, and PBMCs were isolated by Ficoll-Histopaque density gradient centrifugation and then cryopreserved in liquid nitrogen vapor phase. Findings and caveats that apply to the study as a whole: Sampling was restricted to blood, and TCR repertoires in tissues likely differ from the TCR repertoires found in blood. Because the study included only a small number of donors, the genetic and exposure-history diversity represented was limited. Pairwise subsampling indicated that sequencing depth was expected to affect the degree of clonotype sharing among donors.

The specimen sequenced was PBMCs. The receptor was isolated from a woman in her forties in good health. Some clones in this sample may be carry-over from other donors' samples.

The CDR3: CASSLGSRSDEQFF. The nucleotides read TGTGCCAGCAGCTTAGGCTCCCGCTCTGATGAGCAGTTCTTC. Recombination connected TRBV7-2 to TRBJ2-1; no D gene can be assigned with confidence. Trimming takes 1 base from V and 8 bases from J, and the germline ends sit 12 bases apart. The CDR3 sequence holds 14 residues, the cysteine and phenylalanine included. This entry keeps only the CDR3 DNA: 42 bases, framed from base 1. CDR1 and CDR2, per the germline V gene, are SGHTA and FQGNSA.